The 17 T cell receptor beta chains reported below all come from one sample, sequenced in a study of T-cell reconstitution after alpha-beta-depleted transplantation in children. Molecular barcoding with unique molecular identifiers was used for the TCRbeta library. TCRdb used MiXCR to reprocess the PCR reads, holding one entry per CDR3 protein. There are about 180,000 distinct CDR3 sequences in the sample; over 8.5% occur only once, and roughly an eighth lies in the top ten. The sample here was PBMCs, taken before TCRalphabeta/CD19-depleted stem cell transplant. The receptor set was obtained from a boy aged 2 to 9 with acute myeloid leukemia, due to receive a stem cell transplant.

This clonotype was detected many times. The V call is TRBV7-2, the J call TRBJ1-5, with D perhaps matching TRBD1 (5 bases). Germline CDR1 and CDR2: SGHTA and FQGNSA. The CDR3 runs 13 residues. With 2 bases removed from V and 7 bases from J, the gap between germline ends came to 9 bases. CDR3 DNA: TGTGCCAGCAGCTTATGGGGGTCCCAGCCCCAGCATTTT. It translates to CASSLWGSQPQHF.

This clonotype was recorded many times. CDR3 loop: CASSKWFKGYDQPQHF. The CDR3 DNA is TGTGCCAGCAGCAAATGGTTTAAGGGTTACGATCAGCCCCAGCATTTT. The J gene is TRBJ1-5, the V gene TRBV21-1. TRBV21-1 is a recognized pseudogene. The CDR3 is 16 amino acids.

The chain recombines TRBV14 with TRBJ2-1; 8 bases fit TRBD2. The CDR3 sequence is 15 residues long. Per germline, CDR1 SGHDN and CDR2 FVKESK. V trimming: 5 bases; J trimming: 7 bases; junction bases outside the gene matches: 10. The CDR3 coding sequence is TGTGCCAGCAGCTTGGGACTAGTGAGGGGGAATGAGCAGTTCTTC. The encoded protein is CASSLGLVRGNEQFF. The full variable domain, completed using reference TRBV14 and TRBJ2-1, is EAGVTQFPSHSVIEKGQTVTLRCDPISGHDNLYWYRRVMGKEIKFLLHFVKESKQDESGMPNNRFLAERTGGTYSTLKVQPAELEDSGVYFCASSLGLVRGNEQFFGPGTRLTVL.

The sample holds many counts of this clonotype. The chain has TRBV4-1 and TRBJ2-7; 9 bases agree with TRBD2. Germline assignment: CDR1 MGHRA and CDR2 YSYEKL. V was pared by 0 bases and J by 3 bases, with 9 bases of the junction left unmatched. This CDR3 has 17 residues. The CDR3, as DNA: TGCGCCAGCAGCCAAGATTACAGGGGCGGGAGGGACTACGAGCAGTACTTC. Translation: CASSQDYRGGRDYEQYF.

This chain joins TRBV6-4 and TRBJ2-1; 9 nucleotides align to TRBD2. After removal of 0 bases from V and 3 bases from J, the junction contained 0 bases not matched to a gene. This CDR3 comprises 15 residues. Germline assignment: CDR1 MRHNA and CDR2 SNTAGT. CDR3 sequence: CASSDSTSGYNEQFF. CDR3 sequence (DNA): TGTGCCAGCAGTGACTCGACTAGCGGCTACAATGAGCAGTTCTTC.

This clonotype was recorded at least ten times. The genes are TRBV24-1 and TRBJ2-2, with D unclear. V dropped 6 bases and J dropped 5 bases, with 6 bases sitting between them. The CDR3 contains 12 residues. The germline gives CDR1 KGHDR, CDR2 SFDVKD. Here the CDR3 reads CATSHGTGELFF. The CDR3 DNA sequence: TGTGCCACCAGTCACGGGACCGGGGAGCTGTTTTTT.

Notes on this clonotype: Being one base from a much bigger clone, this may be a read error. CDR3 protein: CASSSERQLTEQFF. Here the CDR3 DNA reads TGTGCCAGCAGCTCAGAGAGACAGCTGACTGAGCAGTTCTTC. This rearrangement joins TRBV7-9 to TRBJ2-1, with TRBD1 as a possible D gene (5 bases). CDR3 size: 14 residues. Germline V gene lookup returns CDR1 SEHNR and CDR2 FQNEAQ (reference sequence). V lost 4 bases, J lost 9 bases, and 16 bases lay in between.

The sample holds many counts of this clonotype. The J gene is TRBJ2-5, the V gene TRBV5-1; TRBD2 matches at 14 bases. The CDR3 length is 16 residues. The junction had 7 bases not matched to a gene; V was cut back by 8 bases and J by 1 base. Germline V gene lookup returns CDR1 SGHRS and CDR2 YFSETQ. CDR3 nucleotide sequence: TGCGCCAGTGGGACTAGCGGGAGTAACTTCCAAGAGACCCAGTACTTC. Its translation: CASGTSGSNFQETQYF.

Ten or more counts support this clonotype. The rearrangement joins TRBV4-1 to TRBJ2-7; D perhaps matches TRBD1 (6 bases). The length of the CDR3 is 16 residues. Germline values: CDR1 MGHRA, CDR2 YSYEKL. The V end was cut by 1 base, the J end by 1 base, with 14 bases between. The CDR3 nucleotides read TGCGCCAGCAGCCAAGCGTTTAGGGGGAAATCCTACGAGCAGTACTTC. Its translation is CASSQAFRGKSYEQYF.

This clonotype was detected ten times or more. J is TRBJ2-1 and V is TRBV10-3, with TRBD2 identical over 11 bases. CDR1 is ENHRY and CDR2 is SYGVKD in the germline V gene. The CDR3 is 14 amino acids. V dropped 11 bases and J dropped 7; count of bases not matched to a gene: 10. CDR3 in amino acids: CASAIAGGPNEQFF. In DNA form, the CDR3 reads TGTGCCTCGGCTATAGCGGGGGGGCCTAATGAGCAGTTCTTC.

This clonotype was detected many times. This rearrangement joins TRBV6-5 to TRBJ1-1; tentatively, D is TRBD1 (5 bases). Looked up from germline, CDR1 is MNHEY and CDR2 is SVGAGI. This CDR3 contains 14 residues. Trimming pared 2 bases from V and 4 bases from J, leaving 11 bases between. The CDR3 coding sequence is TGTGCCAGCAGTTACGAGGGACTGAGCACTGAAGCTTTCTTT. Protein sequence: CASSYEGLSTEAFF.

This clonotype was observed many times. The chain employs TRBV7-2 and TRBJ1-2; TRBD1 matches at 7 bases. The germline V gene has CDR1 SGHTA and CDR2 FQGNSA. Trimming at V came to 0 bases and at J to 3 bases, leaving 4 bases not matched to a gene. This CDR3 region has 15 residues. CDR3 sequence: CASSLAPTGDYGYTF. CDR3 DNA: TGTGCCAGCAGCTTAGCTCCTACAGGGGACTATGGCTACACCTTC.

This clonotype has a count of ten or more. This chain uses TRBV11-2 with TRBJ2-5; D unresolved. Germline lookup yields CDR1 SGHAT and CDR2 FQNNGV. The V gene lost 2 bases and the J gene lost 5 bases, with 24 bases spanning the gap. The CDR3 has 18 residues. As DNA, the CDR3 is TGTGCCAGCAGCTTAAGAGGCGTGGTGGAGCTACCAGCGGAGACCCAGTACTTC. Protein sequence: CASSLRGVVELPAETQYF.

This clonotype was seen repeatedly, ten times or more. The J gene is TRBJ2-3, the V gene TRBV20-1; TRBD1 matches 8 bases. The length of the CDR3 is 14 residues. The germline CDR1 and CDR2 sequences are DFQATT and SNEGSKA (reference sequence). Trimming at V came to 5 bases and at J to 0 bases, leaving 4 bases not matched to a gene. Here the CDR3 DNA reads TGCAGTGCTTCCGACAGGGGAAGCACAGATACGCAGTATTTT. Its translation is CSASDRGSTDTQYF.

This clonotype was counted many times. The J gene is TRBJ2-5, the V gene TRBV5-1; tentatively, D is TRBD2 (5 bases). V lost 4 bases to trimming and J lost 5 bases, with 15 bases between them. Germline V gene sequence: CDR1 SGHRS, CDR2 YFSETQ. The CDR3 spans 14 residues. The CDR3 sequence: CASSGRGSWETQYF. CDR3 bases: TGCGCCAGCAGCGGACGGGGATCCTGGGAGACCCAGTACTTC.

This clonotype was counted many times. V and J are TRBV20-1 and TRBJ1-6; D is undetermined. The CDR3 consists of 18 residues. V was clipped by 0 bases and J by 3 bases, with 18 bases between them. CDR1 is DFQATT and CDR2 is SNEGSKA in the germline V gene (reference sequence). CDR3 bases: TGCAGTGCTAGAGATGATCGGTCAGGCATTAACTATAATTCACCCCTCCACTTT. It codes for CSARDDRSGINYNSPLHF.

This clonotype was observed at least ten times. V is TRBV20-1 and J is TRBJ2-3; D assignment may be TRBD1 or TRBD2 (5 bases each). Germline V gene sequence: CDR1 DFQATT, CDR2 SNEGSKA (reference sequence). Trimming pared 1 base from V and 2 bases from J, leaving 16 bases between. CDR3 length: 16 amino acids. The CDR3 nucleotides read TGCAGTGCTAGAGGGGGTTCCGACGGGGCCACAGATACGCAGTATTTT. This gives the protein CSARGGSDGATDTQYF.